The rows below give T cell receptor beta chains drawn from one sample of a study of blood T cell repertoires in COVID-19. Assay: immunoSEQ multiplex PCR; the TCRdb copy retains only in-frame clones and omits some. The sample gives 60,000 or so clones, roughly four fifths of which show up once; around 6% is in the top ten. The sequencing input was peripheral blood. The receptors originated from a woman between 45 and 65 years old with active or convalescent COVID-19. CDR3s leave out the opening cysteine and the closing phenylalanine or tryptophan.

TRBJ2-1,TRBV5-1,ASSLAPAGVSHEQF
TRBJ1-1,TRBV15,ATSTQGRTGGFMNTEAF
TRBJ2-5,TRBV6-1,ASSGVVLAGVRETQY
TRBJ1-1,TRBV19,ASSIWARGTGTSTEAF
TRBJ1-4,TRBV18,ASSPRDRGPDEKLF
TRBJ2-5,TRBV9,ASSVGTGQETQY
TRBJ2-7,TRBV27,ASSSYGTLNFEQY
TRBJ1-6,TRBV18,ASSPREDPPLH
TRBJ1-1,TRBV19,ASGPPGHPTGGAF
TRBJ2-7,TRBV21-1,ASTWGRFLDEQY
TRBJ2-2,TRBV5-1,ASRRDAGELF
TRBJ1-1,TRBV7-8,ASSPRQGLITEAF
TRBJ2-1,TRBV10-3,AISVRGRENEQF
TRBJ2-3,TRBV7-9,ASSQPSGSGGTDTQY
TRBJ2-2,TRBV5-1,AGRRGAGDTGELF
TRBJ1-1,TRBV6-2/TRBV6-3,ASSPRTGGNTEAF
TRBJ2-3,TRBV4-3,ASSQTPRTILPTDTQY
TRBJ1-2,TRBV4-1,ASSQDTYGYT
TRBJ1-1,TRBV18,ASSPGTGNTEAF
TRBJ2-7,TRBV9,ASSVLAGDKQY
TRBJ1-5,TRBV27,ASSNEGDQPQH
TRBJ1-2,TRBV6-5,ASSWTGDGYT
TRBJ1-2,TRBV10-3,AISESGSLFYGYT
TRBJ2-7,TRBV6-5,ASSKRGTVQGQY
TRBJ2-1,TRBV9,ASSVELGFYNEQF
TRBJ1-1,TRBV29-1,SVETGRNWEAF